The 15 T cell receptor beta chains below come from one sample, sequenced in a study of shared clonotypes between healthy human individuals. Assay: immunoSEQ multiplex PCR; the TCRdb copy retains only in-frame clones and omits some. The sample lists more than 2,000,000 clones; more than 90% were seen once. Sequencing used naive CD4+ T cells sorted from blood. This sample's subset: CD45RA+ positively selected. These receptor sequences come from a man aged 18 to 30 in good health.

The rearrangement links TRBV5-6 to TRBJ2-7, with a possible D match to TRBD2 (7 bases). Germline V gene lookup returns CDR1 SGHDT and CDR2 YYEEEE. CDR3 length: 15 amino acids. V lost 3 bases and J lost 6, with 19 bases in between. The chain's CDR3 is CASSWASRGAGEQYF. The DNA of the CDR3 is TGTGCCAGCAGCTGGGCTTCACGGGGGGCTGGCGAGCAGTACTTC.

This clone was seen a single time. V and J are TRBV29-1 and TRBJ1-2; weak D call: TRBD1 (6 bases). The CDR3 totals 10 residues. Trimming cost V 3 bases and J 11 bases, with 10 bases left between them. Germline assignment: CDR1 SQVTM and CDR2 ANQGSEA. The CDR3 reads CSVDRDTYTF. CDR3 nucleotide sequence: TGCAGCGTTGATCGGGACACTTACACCTTC.

This clone was observed a handful of times. This chain joins TRBV30 and TRBJ1-1, with 9 bases that match TRBD1. The trim removed 2 bases at V and 7 bases at J, leaving 2 bases unmatched. The CDR3 totals 12 residues. Germline CDR1 reads GTSNPN; CDR2 reads SVGIG (reference sequence). The CDR3 protein is CAWSKGQGEAFF. The CDR3 nucleotides are TGTGCCTGGAGTAAGGGACAGGGTGAAGCTTTCTTT.

The rearrangement uses TRBV6-1 and TRBJ1-1; D is unclear. The CDR3 is 11 amino acids. V lost 6 bases, J lost 7 bases, and 9 bases lay in between. Germline CDR1 MNHNS, CDR2 SASEGT. The CDR3, as DNA: TGTGCCAGCAGAGAGTTGCGTGAAGCTTTCTTT. Its protein is CASRELREAFF.

The V call is TRBV4-1, the J call TRBJ1-2; D uncertain. Trimming shortened V by 4 bases and J by 6 bases, and 24 bases separated the two germline ends. CDR3 length equals 17 residues. Germline assignment: CDR1 MGHRA and CDR2 YSYEKL. The CDR3 reads CASSPLPGDPRIDGYTF. The CDR3 region has the DNA TGCGCCAGCAGCCCACTACCGGGAGACCCAAGGATTGATGGCTACACCTTC.

J is TRBJ2-7 and V is TRBV19; possible D gene TRBD1, 6 bases. The CDR3 totals 15 residues. Between the trimmed V and J ends, which lost 6 bases and 0 bases, there was a span of 15 bases. Germline V gives CDR1 LNHDA, CDR2 SQIVND (reference sequence). The CDR3 here is CASSHRDTFSYEQYF. CDR3 nucleotide sequence: TGTGCCAGTAGCCACCGGGACACCTTCTCCTACGAGCAGTACTTC.

The genes are TRBV19 and TRBJ2-3; 8 positions match TRBD1. The CDR3 spans 16 residues. Trimming took 5 bases from V and 1 from J; bases not matched to a gene: 8. Germline CDR1 is LNHDA and CDR2 is SQIVND (reference sequence). Here the CDR3 reads CASSLGQGSGTDTQYF. Here the CDR3 DNA reads TGTGCCAGTAGTCTAGGACAGGGCAGTGGCACAGATACGCAGTATTTT.

DNA for the CDR3: TGCGCCAGCCGCTCCGCAGGGGCCCGAGCGAATGGCTACACCTTC. Amino acids: CASRSAGARANGYTF. The chain links TRBV4-1 to TRBJ1-2; possible D gene TRBD1, 6 bases. The CDR3 is made up of 15 amino acids. V shed 8 bases and J shed 6 bases, with 22 bases lying between them. Germline CDR1 and CDR2: MGHRA and YSYEKL.

V usage is TRBV6-5 and J usage is TRBJ1-5, with D maybe TRBD1 (5 bases). The V gene's germline CDR1 is MNHEY and CDR2 SVGAGI. With 0 bases removed from V and 3 bases from J, the gap between germline ends came to 9 bases. There are 15 residues in the CDR3. CDR3 coding DNA: TGTGCCAGCAGTTACTCGTGGGGGATCAATCAGCCCCAGCATTTT. Translation gives CASSYSWGINQPQHF.

To note about this clone: Other DNA sequences in this specimen translate into the identical CDR3. The chain couples TRBV10-3 to TRBJ2-2; tentatively, D is TRBD1 or TRBD2 (5 bases each). Trimming stripped 3 bases from V and 5 bases from J, with 7 bases between. This CDR3 spans 13 amino acids. CDR1 ENHRY and CDR2 SYGVKD come from the germline V gene. For the CDR3, the DNA is TGTGCCATCAGTGATGGGGGAACCGGGGAGCTGTTTTTT. Its protein product is CAISDGGTGELFF.

The CDR3 protein is CASSQDRPNTEAFF. The CDR3 DNA reads as TGCGCCAGCAGCCAAGACAGGCCGAACACTGAAGCTTTCTTT. J is TRBJ1-1 and V is TRBV5-1; D perhaps matches TRBD1 (6 bases). Germline CDR1 SGHRS, CDR2 YFSETQ. The CDR3 length is 14 residues. The V gene lost 4 bases and the J gene lost 1 base, with 11 bases spanning the gap.

On this clone: Relative to the germline gene, one junction end is altered; a read error may explain this. Other DNA variants within this sample encode the same CDR3. V is TRBV30 and J is TRBJ1-5; maybe TRBD1 (5 bases). Germline CDR1 is GTSNPN and CDR2 is SVGIG (reference sequence). The CDR3 sequence is 17 residues long. CDR3 DNA: TGTGCCTGGAGTAAGCTTCGTCCGGGGGATAGCAATCAGCCCCAGCACTTT. Protein sequence: CAWSKLRPGDSNQPQHF.

About this clone: The sample holds other DNA sequences that translate to the same CDR3. The gene calls are TRBV29-1 and TRBJ1-2; a possible D gene is TRBD1 (5 bases). CDR1 and CDR2 (germline): SQVTM, ANQGSEA. CDR3 size: 11 residues. V was trimmed by 7 bases and J by 4 bases, leaving 10 bases between them. This CDR3 is CSAGEGYGYTF. The CDR3, as DNA: TGCAGCGCGGGGGAGGGCTATGGCTACACCTTC.

Points on this clone: This specimen includes other DNA sequences encoding the same CDR3. This chain connects TRBV7-9 to TRBJ1-6, with 8 positions matching TRBD1. CDR1 is SEHNR, CDR2 FQNEAQ, per germline (reference sequence). The CDR3 is made up of 14 amino acids. V trimming: 5 bases; J trimming: 5 bases; junction bases outside the gene matches: 2. This CDR3 is CASSLTGDNSPLHF. CDR3 DNA sequence: TGTGCCAGCAGCCTGACAGGGGATAATTCACCCCTCCACTTT.

The V and J genes are TRBV4-3 and TRBJ2-3; TRBD2 matches 13 bases. Germline loops: CDR1 LGHNA, CDR2 YSLEER. This CDR3 spans 19 amino acids. The junction had 6 bases not matched to a gene; V was cut back by 0 bases and J by 0 bases. The CDR3 DNA is TGCGCCAGCAGCCAAGATACCCCGGGACTAGCGGGGAGCACAGATACGCAGTATTTT. As protein: CASSQDTPGLAGSTDTQYF.